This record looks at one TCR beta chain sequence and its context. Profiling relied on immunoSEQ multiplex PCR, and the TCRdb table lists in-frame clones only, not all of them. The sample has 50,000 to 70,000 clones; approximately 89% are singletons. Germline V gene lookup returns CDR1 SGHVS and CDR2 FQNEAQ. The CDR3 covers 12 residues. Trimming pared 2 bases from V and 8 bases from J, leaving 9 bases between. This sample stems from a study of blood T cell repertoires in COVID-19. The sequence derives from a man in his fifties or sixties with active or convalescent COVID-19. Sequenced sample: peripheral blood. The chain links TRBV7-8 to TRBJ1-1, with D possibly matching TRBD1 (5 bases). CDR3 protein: CASSLKPGEAFF. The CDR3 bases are TGTGCCAGCAGCTTAAAGCCAGGGGAAGCTTTCTTT.